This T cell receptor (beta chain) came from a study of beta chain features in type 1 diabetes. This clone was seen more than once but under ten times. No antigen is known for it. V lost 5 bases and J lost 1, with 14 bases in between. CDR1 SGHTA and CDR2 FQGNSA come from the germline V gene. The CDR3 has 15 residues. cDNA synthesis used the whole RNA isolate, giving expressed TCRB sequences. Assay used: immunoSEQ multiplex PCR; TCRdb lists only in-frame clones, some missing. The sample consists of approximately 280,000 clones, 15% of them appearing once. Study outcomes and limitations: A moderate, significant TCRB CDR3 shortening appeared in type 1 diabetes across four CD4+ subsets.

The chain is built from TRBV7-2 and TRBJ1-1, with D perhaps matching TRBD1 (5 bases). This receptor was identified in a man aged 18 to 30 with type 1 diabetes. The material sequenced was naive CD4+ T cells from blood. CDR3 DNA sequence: TGTGCCAGCAGCCCTCACAGGCATCCGAACACTGAAGCTTTCTTT. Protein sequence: CASSPHRHPNTEAFF.